One and the same sample provided the 25 T cell receptor beta chains below, sequenced in a study of cytomegalovirus exposure and HLA in healthy donors. 13 Jbeta primers and 60 Vbeta primers were used for the PCR. Libraries were prepared by immunoSEQ multiplex PCR; TCRdb keeps only in-frame clonotypes and omits some of them. The sample contains over 150,000 clones, 87% of which appear only once. Material for sequencing was PBMCs. These receptors all come from a woman aged 25 to 39 in good health and CMV-seronegative.

The V gene is TRBV11-2, the J gene TRBJ1-6, with D hard to call. Germline lookup yields CDR1 SGHAT and CDR2 FQNNGV. V lost 10 bases, J lost 0 bases, and 16 bases lay in between. The CDR3 spans 16 residues. The CDR3 DNA reads TGTGCCACCTCCCTGGAGGTGAGCTCCTATAATTCACCCCTCCACTTT. This translates into CATSLEVSSYNSPLHF.

The chain employs TRBV19 and TRBJ1-6; 7 nucleotides agree with TRBD1. Trimming took 10 bases from V and 8 from J; bases not matched to a gene: 14. CDR3 length: 15 amino acids. Per the germline V gene, CDR1 is LNHDA and CDR2 is SQIVND (reference sequence). The CDR3 spells CATRQGVMMDSPLHF. For the CDR3, the DNA is TGTGCCACCAGACAGGGTGTTATGATGGATTCACCCCTCCACTTT.

The rearrangement links TRBV19 to TRBJ1-1; D is unclear. This CDR3 region has 14 residues. Germline loops: CDR1 LNHDA, CDR2 SQIVND (reference sequence). V was shortened by 1 base and J by 0 bases, with 6 bases between the two germline ends. The CDR3 DNA reads as TGTGCCAGTAGTATAGGGGGAGTGAACACTGAAGCTTTCTTT. This sequence encodes CASSIGGVNTEAFF.

The chain employs TRBV4-3 and TRBJ2-5, with D possibly being TRBD2 (5 bases). The V end was cut by 0 bases, the J end by 1 base, with 15 bases between. The germline CDR1 and CDR2 sequences are LGHNA and YSLEER. CDR3 size: 17 residues. The CDR3 loop is CASSQEQWGAFQETQYF. In DNA form, the CDR3 reads TGCGCCAGCAGCCAAGAACAGTGGGGAGCGTTCCAAGAGACCCAGTACTTC.

The chain carries TRBV9 and TRBJ1-3; no firm D call. The CDR3 runs to 11 residues. The germline CDR1 and CDR2 sequences are SGDLS and YYNGEE. The ends were cut back, 2 bases at V and 13 bases at J, with 10 bases in the middle. In DNA form, the CDR3 reads TGTGCCAGCAGCGTGGGCGATCGAATATATTTT. It is translated as CASSVGDRIYF.

The chain carries TRBV7-8 and TRBJ1-5; D uncertain. The CDR3 covers 13 residues. Germline V lookup: CDR1 SGHVS, CDR2 FQNEAQ. V dropped 1 base and J dropped 7 bases, with 8 bases sitting between them. The CDR3: CASSLGGSQPQHF. The CDR3 DNA reads as TGTGCCAGCAGCTTAGGAGGCTCCCAGCCCCAGCATTTT.

In DNA form, the CDR3 reads TGTGCCAGCTCACCATCAGGGTGGAACACTGAAGCTTTCTTT. It is translated as CASSPSGWNTEAFF. This chain connects TRBV18 to TRBJ1-1; D may be TRBD1 (5 bases). The V gene's germline CDR1 is KGHSH and CDR2 LQKENI. The CDR3 covers 14 residues. V was pared by 2 bases and J by 1 base, with 8 bases between.

This chain uses TRBV12-5 with TRBJ2-7; D remains unclear. Per germline, CDR1 LGHNT and CDR2 FRNRAP. V lost 4 bases, J lost 6 bases, and 7 bases lay in between. The CDR3 is 11 residues long. As DNA, the CDR3 is TGTGCTAGTGGTTATGGGCCCGAGCAGTACTTC. This sequence encodes CASGYGPEQYF.

The chain joins TRBV5-4 to TRBJ1-4; TRBD1 agrees at 11 bases. The V gene's germline CDR1 is SGHNT and CDR2 YYREEE (reference sequence). Trimming removed 4 bases from V and 4 bases from J; junction bases left unmatched: 15. The CDR3 is 19 residues long. CDR3 nucleotides: TGTGCCAGCAGCACGGGGGACAGGGGGAAAGGAGGCCATAATGAAAAACTGTTTTTT. As protein: CASSTGDRGKGGHNEKLFF. Complete variable domain (other parts from reference TRBV5-4 and TRBJ1-4): ETGVTQSPTHLIKTRGQQVTLRCSSQSGHNTVSWYQQALGQGPQFIFQYYREEENGRGNFPPRFSGLQFPNYSSELNVNALELDDSALYLCASSTGDRGKGGHNEKLFFGSGTQLSVL.

The J gene is TRBJ2-5, the V gene TRBV6-5; TRBD1 matches at 9 bases. The last part of the DNA fits TRBJ2-7 better; the J call may be wrong. The CDR3 contains 13 residues. CDR1 and CDR2 from the germline V gene are MNHEY and SVGAGI. The CDR3: CAARGTGKYEQYF. CDR3 coding DNA: TGTGCCGCGAGGGGGACAGGGAAGTACGAGCAGTACTTC.

The chain couples TRBV27 to TRBJ2-2; D call uncertain. The V end was cut by 2 bases, the J end by 3 bases, with 10 bases between. The CDR3 has 15 residues. In germline, CDR1 is MNHEY, CDR2 SMNVEV (reference sequence). The CDR3 protein is CASSLKSRYTGELFF. CDR3 DNA sequence: TGTGCCAGCAGTTTAAAGAGTCGATACACCGGGGAGCTGTTTTTT.

V and J are TRBV4-3 and TRBJ2-5; 7 nucleotides match TRBD1. The last part of the DNA fits TRBJ2-7 better; the J call may be wrong. CDR1 LGHNA and CDR2 YSLEER come from the germline V gene. The CDR3 covers 13 residues. In DNA, the CDR3 is TGCGCCAGCAGTTACAACAGGGGCTACGAGCAGTACTTC. This codes for CASSYNRGYEQYF.

The chain employs TRBV6-5 and TRBJ1-3; TRBD1 might be the D (5 bases). This CDR3 has 14 residues. The germline V gene encodes CDR1 MNHEY and CDR2 SVGAGI. Trimming pared 6 bases from V and 3 bases from J, leaving 12 bases between. The CDR3 region has the DNA TGTGCCAGCAGCCTCAGGGATTTTGGAAACACCATATATTTT. This gives the protein CASSLRDFGNTIYF.

In this sample, this clone turned up a few times. This sequence joins TRBV4-1 and TRBJ1-1; tentative D call: TRBD1 (6 bases). Germline V gives CDR1 MGHRA, CDR2 YSYEKL. The CDR3 covers 14 residues. V lost 1 base and J 11 bases, leaving 17 bases between the germline ends. The CDR3 coding sequence is TGCGCCAGCAGCCAAGTGGGGGCTGGGACGGAGGCTTTCTTT. This sequence encodes CASSQVGAGTEAFF.

This clone was counted once. V gene TRBV6-5 combines with J gene TRBJ1-2; D uncertain. With 5 bases removed from V and 1 base from J, the gap between germline ends came to 14 bases. The CDR3 is made up of 15 amino acids. Germline V CDR1 and CDR2: MNHEY, SVGAGI. CDR3 residues: CASSASGGDNYGYTF. The CDR3 nucleotides are TGTGCCAGCAGTGCCTCGGGAGGAGATAACTATGGCTACACCTTC.

This chain connects TRBV5-1 to TRBJ2-1, with 8 bases aligning to TRBD2. The CDR3 loop spans 14 amino acids. With 0 bases clipped from V and 6 bases from J, the junction kept 2 bases outside the gene matches. Per germline, CDR1 SGHRS and CDR2 YFSETQ. The CDR3 protein is CASSLALAGNEQFF. CDR3 nucleotide sequence: TGCGCCAGCAGCTTGGCTCTAGCGGGCAATGAGCAGTTCTTC.

The V gene is TRBV20-1, the J gene TRBJ2-4, with D possibly TRBD1 on 6 matching bases. Per the germline V gene, CDR1 is DFQATT and CDR2 is SNEGSKA (reference sequence). This CDR3 contains 9 residues. V lost 8 bases, J lost 13 bases, and 12 bases lay in between. DNA for the CDR3: TGCAGTCCTCAGGACAGCCAGTACTTC. Translating it yields CSPQDSQYF.

V and J are TRBV28 and TRBJ1-1; D remains unclear. V was clipped by 3 bases and J by 4 bases, with 9 bases between them. The CDR3 consists of 13 residues. Looked up from germline, CDR1 is MDHEN and CDR2 is SYDVKM. The CDR3 nucleotides are TGTGCCAGCAGTTTGCTGGGAGCCACTGAAGCTTTCTTT. Residues: CASSLLGATEAFF.

This clone was picked up one time. The chain uses TRBV13 and TRBJ2-1; D possibly corresponds to TRBD2 (6 bases). Germline loops: CDR1 PRHDT, CDR2 FYEKMQ (reference sequence). The CDR3 runs to 15 residues. V gave up 0 bases and J gave up 0 bases, with 6 bases separating them. The chain's CDR3 is CASSLGGGSYNEQFF. The CDR3 nucleotides read TGTGCCAGCAGCTTAGGCGGGGGCTCCTACAATGAGCAGTTCTTC.

This chain links TRBV27 with TRBJ2-5, with TRBD1 matching over 9 bases. The CDR3 consists of 16 residues. Germline lookup yields CDR1 MNHEY and CDR2 SMNVEV (reference sequence). The J segment lost 1 base and the V segment lost 6 bases, leaving 9 bases of the junction unmatched. CDR3 sequence: CASRRTGGALQETQYF. In nucleotides, the CDR3 is TGTGCCAGCAGACGCACAGGGGGCGCCCTCCAAGAGACCCAGTACTTC.

The chain uses TRBV19 and TRBJ1-5; 9 nucleotides align to TRBD1. The CDR3 length is 15 residues. Germline values: CDR1 LNHDA, CDR2 SQIVND (reference sequence). The V gene end was trimmed by 7 bases and the J gene end by 4 bases; junction bases not matched to a gene: 8. The CDR3 region has the DNA TGTGCCAGTAAACCGGACAGGGGATTAAATCAGCCCCAGCATTTT. This sequence encodes CASKPDRGLNQPQHF. Looking up the rest from reference TRBV19 and TRBJ1-5 gives the full variable domain: DGGITQSPKYLFRKEGQNVTLSCEQNLNHDAMYWYRQDPGQGLRLIYYSQIVNDFQKGDIAEGYSVSREKKESFPLTVTSAQKNPTAFYLCASKPDRGLNQPQHFGDGTRLSIL.

The CDR3 nucleotides read TGTGCCAGCAGCCCGACACCACTAGCGGACACAGATACGCAGTATTTT. As protein: CASSPTPLADTDTQYF. This chain connects TRBV5-4 to TRBJ2-3; TRBD2 agrees at 8 bases. V dropped 4 bases and J dropped 2; count of bases not matched to a gene: 9. CDR3 length: 16 residues. The germline V gene encodes CDR1 SGHNT and CDR2 YYREEE (reference sequence).

This sequence joins TRBV27 and TRBJ2-3; 11 bases are shared with TRBD2. The V segment lost 5 bases and the J segment 2 bases; nucleotides outside the gene matches: 3. This CDR3 region has 15 residues. From germline, CDR1 is MNHEY and CDR2 SMNVEV (reference sequence). The CDR3 sequence: CASSLGLAVTDTQYF. CDR3 sequence (DNA): TGTGCCAGCAGTCTGGGACTAGCGGTCACAGATACGCAGTATTTT.

The chain couples TRBV10-2 to TRBJ1-1, with D hard to call. The germline gives CDR1 WSHSY, CDR2 SAAADI. CDR3 length equals 15 residues. The V gene lost 4 bases and the J gene lost 0 bases, with 12 bases spanning the gap. CDR3 sequence: CASSARQPMNTEAFF. CDR3 sequence (DNA): TGCGCCAGCAGTGCCCGACAACCCATGAACACTGAAGCTTTCTTT.

The chain uses TRBV5-1 and TRBJ1-2, with D possibly TRBD1 on 6 matching bases. Trimming took 4 bases from V and 4 from J, leaving 14 bases between them. Per the germline V gene, CDR1 is SGHRS and CDR2 is YFSETQ. The CDR3 length is 14 residues. CDR3 amino acids: CASSPFDRPYGYTF. The CDR3 DNA reads as TGCGCCAGCAGCCCCTTCGACAGGCCCTATGGCTACACCTTC.